Presented here are 5 T cell receptor beta chains from one specimen sequenced in a study of T cell repertoires in cytomegalovirus infection. No antigen is known for these receptors. TCRdb reprocessed the reads with MiXCR, giving one entry per CDR3 protein. This table has about 700,000 distinct CDR3 sequences, roughly 30% appearing once. The specimen was cultured PBMCs, collected from culture after CMV antigen stimulation. These receptors were obtained from a human donor in good health (CMV status not recorded). Some clones in this sample may be carry-over from other donors' samples.

The V gene is TRBV20-1, the J gene TRBJ1-4; 9 nucleotides match TRBD1. The trim removed 0 bases at V and 5 bases at J, leaving 7 bases unmatched. Germline-derived CDR1 and CDR2 are DFQATT and SNEGSKA (reference sequence). This CDR3 is built from 16 residues. The CDR3 sequence: CSARDMSGTGNEKLFF. The CDR3 DNA follows: TGCAGTGCTAGAGATATGTCGGGGACAGGGAATGAAAAACTGTTTTTT.

The sample holds a few counts of this clonotype. The chain is built from TRBV11-1 and TRBJ2-3; weak D call: TRBD1 (5 bases). CDR1 SGHAT and CDR2 FQDESV come from the germline V gene (reference sequence). The CDR3 sequence is 17 residues long. V was pared by 5 bases and J by 2 bases, with 20 bases between. The CDR3 sequence: CASSQGPRADLTDTQYF. The CDR3 DNA is TGTGCCAGCAGCCAGGGCCCCAGGGCGGACCTCACAGATACGCAGTATTTT.

This chain links TRBV3-1 with TRBJ1-2, with a tentative D call TRBD1 (6 bases). V lost 0 bases, J lost 0 bases, and 11 bases lay in between. The CDR3 loop spans 16 amino acids. Looked up from germline, CDR1 is LGHDT and CDR2 is YNNKEL (reference sequence). The chain's CDR3 is CASSQDAGASNYGYTF. For the CDR3, the DNA is TGTGCCAGCAGCCAAGATGCGGGGGCGTCTAACTATGGCTACACCTTC.

This clonotype was seen a handful of times. CDR3 in DNA: TGTGCTAGTGGTTTGGTACCTAGACCATCTTTTCCTAATGAGCAGTTCTTC. It translates to CASGLVPRPSFPNEQFF. V is TRBV12-5 and J is TRBJ2-1; no definite D call. Trimming cost V 0 bases and J 7 bases, with 19 bases left between them. From germline, CDR1 is LGHNT and CDR2 FRNRAP. The CDR3 spans 17 residues.

The chain uses TRBV28 and TRBJ1-4; possibly TRBD1 for D (6 bases). Germline V gene lookup returns CDR1 MDHEN and CDR2 SYDVKM. The ends were cut back, 4 bases at V and 5 bases at J, with 20 bases in the middle. The CDR3 runs 17 residues. The CDR3 bases are TGTGCCAGCAGTTCCCCTCGTCCTGGGGGCTTGAATGAAAAACTGTTTTTT. Translating gives CASSSPRPGGLNEKLFF.